What follows describes a single TCR beta chain. Its antigen is not identified. The data derive from a study of cytomegalovirus exposure and HLA in healthy donors. Study-wide points: A list of 150 or so TCR beta chains associated with cytomegalovirus was given. Subsequent analysis found a tendency for first-cohort TCR clusters to co-occur within the 120 or so validation repertoires. The dataset shows that most TCR sequences were rare, while some public TCRs occurred in many donors.

Germline-derived CDR1 and CDR2 are SGHRS and YFSETQ. This CDR3 region has 15 residues. Trimming removed 2 bases from V and 0 bases from J, with 12 bases in between. The donors were part of the validation cohort of 100 to 150 subjects. That cohort was separate from the first cohort, which comprised fewer than 800 subjects. Only in-frame clones appear in the TCRdb table, and some are missing; sequencing was by immunoSEQ multiplex PCR. Of roughly 190,000 clones in the sample, about 89% were seen once. This receptor was taken from a young man in good health and CMV-seropositive. Sequencing was done on a sample of PBMCs. The rearrangement links TRBV5-1 to TRBJ2-7; D not certain. Here the CDR3 reads CASSFGPGDSYEQYF. The CDR3 DNA follows: TGCGCCAGCAGCTTTGGCCCTGGGGACTCCTACGAGCAGTACTTC.